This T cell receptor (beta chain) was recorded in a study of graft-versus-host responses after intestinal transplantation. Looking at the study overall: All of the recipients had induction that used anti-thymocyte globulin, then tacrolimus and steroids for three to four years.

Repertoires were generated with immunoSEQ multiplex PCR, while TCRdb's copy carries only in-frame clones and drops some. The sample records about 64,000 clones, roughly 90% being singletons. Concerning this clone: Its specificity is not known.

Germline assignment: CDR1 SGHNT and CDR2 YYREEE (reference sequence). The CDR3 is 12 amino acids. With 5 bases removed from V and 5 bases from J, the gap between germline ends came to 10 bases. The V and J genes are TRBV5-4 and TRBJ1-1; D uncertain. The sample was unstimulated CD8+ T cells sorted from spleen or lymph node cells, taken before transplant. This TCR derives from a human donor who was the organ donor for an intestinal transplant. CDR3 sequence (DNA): TGTGCCAGCAGTATTGGAGGGACTGAAGCTTTCTTT. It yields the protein CASSIGGTEAFF.